The clone carrying this TCR beta chain was observed a single time. Antigen specificity is unknown. The entry originates in a study of OX40 agonist ivuxolimab in advanced cancers. The wider study: Hepatocellular carcinoma, melanoma, renal cell or head and neck cancer occurred in dose-escalation patients.

Notes on the study in general: Researchers report that CD8+ T cells had, on average, more expanded clones than CD4+.

Sequencing used immunoSEQ multiplex PCR; TCRdb keeps in-frame clones, though not all of them. The sample has around 70,000 clones, 80% to 90% seen once. This CDR3 has 11 amino acids. V was clipped by 6 bases and J by 7 bases, with 10 bases between them. Germline assignment: CDR1 SEHNR and CDR2 FQNEAQ (reference sequence). V gene TRBV7-9 combines with J gene TRBJ2-7; D may be TRBD2 (5 bases). This sample comprised CD4+ or CD8+ T cells sorted from blood, obtained in a trial of the OX40 agonist ivuxolimab. The TCR comes from an adult with an advanced solid tumor such as melanoma, head and neck, liver or kidney cancer. CDR3 coding DNA: TGTGCCAGCAGTCGGACGGGGGAGCAGTACTTC. Its translation: CASSRTGEQYF.